This TCR beta chain emerged from a study of blood T cells in healthy people across ages. Study results and limitations: Higher naive T cell percentage went strongly together with higher TCR beta diversity. Both naive CD4+ cell counts and diversity were greater in long-lived donors than in aged donors. Estimated diversity that came from one million T cells was considered an underestimate.

A second PCR of 7 to 11 cycles used a sample-barcoded 5' primer and a J-beta primer mix. Using its own MiXCR run on the 5' RACE reads, TCRdb lists one record per CDR3 protein. The data contain roughly 1,500,000 distinct CDR3 sequences, approximately 42% of them singletons. The sample holds a few counts of this clonotype. Its antigen is undetermined. V lost 2 bases to trimming and J lost 4 bases; unmatched junction nucleotides: 8. The CDR3 has 16 amino acids. The TCR was taken from a woman under 30 in good health. The chain carries TRBV12-3 or TRBV12-4 and TRBJ1-2, with 9 bases lining up with TRBD1. The sample comprised blood. CDR3 nucleotides: TGTGCCAGCAGTTTACTACAGGGGGCGCTGGCCTATGGCTACACCTTC. Translated, it gives CASSLLQGALAYGYTF.